These T cell receptor beta chains were read from a single sample in a study of response to subunit inactivated influenza vaccine. MiXCR was run by TCRdb on the RT-PCR reads, yielding one entry per CDR3 protein. The repertoire has 650,000 or so distinct CDR3 sequences, approximately 14% of them found once; the top ten carry 7.6%. Sequenced material: PBMCs from blood, taken 14 days before vaccination. The source is a man aged 45-60 years who received an inactivated influenza vaccine. Both conserved end residues are part of each CDR3. D genes are given only for firm matches. Size is stated for part of the rows, as once, few or many counts, or as a class when the clone is expanded.

d_gene	abundance	v_gene	j_gene	CDR3aa	CDR3nt
TRBD2	few	TRBV7-3	TRBJ2-1	CASSFTAGMNNEQFF	TGTGCCAGCAGCTTCACAGCGGGAATGAACAATGAGCAGTTCTTC
TRBD1	few	TRBV9	TRBJ1-2	CASSASGTGNYGYTF	TGTGCCAGCAGCGCCTCCGGGACAGGGAACTATGGCTACACCTTC
.	few	TRBV10-3	TRBJ1-2	CAISESGSYGYTF	TGTGCCATCAGTGAGTCGGGATCCTATGGCTACACCTTC
TRBD1	many	TRBV12-3/TRBV12-4	TRBJ2-1	CASSPPGQGRNEQFF	TGTGCCAGCAGCCCACCGGGACAGGGTAGGAATGAGCAGTTCTTC
.	.	TRBV12-3/TRBV12-4	TRBJ2-1	CASNSDGTYNEQFF	TGTGCCAGCAACTCGGACGGTACCTACAATGAGCAGTTCTTC
.	few	TRBV11-3	TRBJ1-1	CASSLGRERAFF	TGTGCCAGCAGCTTAGGCCGGGAAAGAGCTTTCTTT
TRBD2	few	TRBV7-2	TRBJ2-1	CASSLAPAGGLNEQFF	TGTGCCAGCAGCTTAGCACCAGCGGGGGGGCTGAATGAGCAGTTCTTC
TRBD1	few	TRBV20-1	TRBJ2-2	CSARRQGGTGELFF	TGCAGTGCTAGGAGACAGGGTGGGACCGGGGAGCTGTTTTTT
TRBD2	few	TRBV6-1	TRBJ2-1	CASTGLAGNEQFF	TGTGCCAGCACCGGACTAGCGGGCAATGAGCAGTTCTTC
TRBD2	.	TRBV15	TRBJ2-3	CATSSGLAGTSTDTQYF	TGTGCCACCAGCAGTGGACTAGCGGGGACTAGCACAGATACGCAGTATTTT
.	few	TRBV4-3	TRBJ2-7	CASSLSLSTTGSYEQYF	TGCGCCAGCAGCCTCTCCCTTTCTACGACGGGCTCCTACGAGCAGTACTTC
.	.	TRBV7-2	TRBJ2-7	CASSRRGSSSYEQYF	TGTGCCAGCAGCCGGCGCGGTTCTTCCTCCTACGAGCAGTACTTC
.	few	TRBV7-8	TRBJ2-7	CASSPGAVLYEQYF	TGTGCCAGCAGCCCTGGGGCCGTCCTCTACGAGCAGTACTTC
.	many	TRBV20-1	TRBJ2-5	CSARTTRGETQYF	TGCAGTGCTCGTACGACTAGGGGAGAGACCCAGTACTTC
TRBD1	few	TRBV28	TRBJ2-7	CASSFRDRGHEQYF	TGTGCCAGCAGTTTCCGGGACAGGGGGCACGAGCAGTACTTC
.	few	TRBV2	TRBJ1-2	CASSGGETIYGYTF	TGTGCCAGCAGTGGGGGAGAAACGATCTATGGCTACACCTTC
.	.	TRBV7-2	TRBJ2-5	CASSLVPGAGETQYF	TGTGCCAGCAGCTTGGTCCCGGGAGCCGGGGAGACCCAGTACTTC
.	.	TRBV20-1	TRBJ2-1	CSAPYRALFNNEQFF	TGCAGTGCACCTTACAGGGCCTTATTCAACAATGAGCAGTTCTTC
TRBD1	few	TRBV4-3	TRBJ1-1	CASSQVRTGVGTEAFF	TGCGCCAGCAGCCAAGTTCGAACAGGGGTAGGGACTGAAGCTTTCTTT
TRBD2	.	TRBV5-5	TRBJ2-5	CASSLVPGLGVRETQYF	TGTGCCAGCAGCTTAGTGCCGGGACTAGGGGTCCGGGAGACCCAGTACTTC
.	few	TRBV6-2/TRBV6-3	TRBJ2-7	CASNNGIQQTYEQYF	TGTGCCAGCAACAACGGGATCCAGCAAACCTACGAGCAGTACTTC
.	many	TRBV5-6	TRBJ2-3	CASSLRTADTQYF	TGTGCCAGCAGCTTACGGACTGCAGATACGCAGTATTTT
TRBD1	few	TRBV28	TRBJ2-5	CASSSPTGNEETQYF	TGTGCCAGCAGTAGCCCGACAGGGAATGAAGAGACCCAGTACTTC
TRBD2	.	TRBV29-1	TRBJ2-5	CSVGLAGGLQETQYF	TGCAGCGTAGGCCTAGCGGGGGGCCTCCAAGAGACCCAGTACTTC
TRBD1	.	TRBV29-1	TRBJ1-1	CSAYRGGTEAFF	TGCAGCGCTTACAGGGGTGGGACTGAAGCTTTCTTT
.	few	TRBV28	TRBJ2-1	CASSPLLPSNEQFF	TGTGCCAGCAGTCCGCTCCTTCCAAGCAATGAGCAGTTCTTC
TRBD2	.	TRBV2	TRBJ2-7	CASSEVTSGSPPSF	TGTGCCAGCAGTGAAGTCACTAGCGGGAGCCCCCCTAGTTTC
.	.	TRBV10-3	TRBJ2-6	CAISGVSQARASGGANVLTF	TGTGCCATCAGTGGCGTTAGTCAGGCCAGGGCCTCGGGGGGGGCCAACGTCCTGACTTTC
TRBD1	.	TRBV24-1	TRBJ2-6	CATSDHYGTGGTSGANVLTF	TGTGCCACCAGTGACCATTATGGGACAGGGGGCACATCTGGGGCCAACGTCCTGACTTTC
.	few	TRBV6-2/TRBV6-3	TRBJ2-1	CASMVRQEAYEQFF	TGTGCCAGCATGGTCAGACAGGAAGCTTATGAGCAGTTCTTC
.	many	TRBV7-2	TRBJ2-5	CASSLAQGGAETQYF	TGTGCCAGCAGCTTAGCGCAGGGGGGCGCAGAGACCCAGTACTTC
.	few	TRBV30	TRBJ2-2	CAWYTTGELFF	TGTGCCTGGTACACGACCGGGGAGCTGTTTTTT
.	.	TRBV7-9	TRBJ2-3	CASSFQGRGHTDTQYF	TGTGCCAGCAGCTTTCAGGGGCGGGGACACACAGATACGCAGTATTTT
TRBD1	many	TRBV9	TRBJ2-7	CASSPTGIGYEQYF	TGTGCCAGCAGCCCGACAGGGATTGGCTACGAGCAGTACTTC
.	few	TRBV28	TRBJ1-1	CASRPRESTEAFF	TGTGCCAGCAGACCAAGGGAGTCCACTGAAGCTTTCTTT
.	few	TRBV14	TRBJ1-2	CASSQYGTAGSGYTF	TGTGCCAGCAGCCAATACGGGACGGCAGGGAGCGGCTACACCTTC
.	many	TRBV4-3	TRBJ2-1	CASSLGTGSYNEQFF	TGCGCCAGCAGCCTCGGGACGGGATCCTACAATGAGCAGTTCTTC
TRBD1	many	TRBV6-5	TRBJ2-3	CASSYNSGGIGTDTQYF	TGTGCCAGCAGTTACAATTCAGGGGGCATTGGCACAGATACGCAGTATTTT
.	few	TRBV24-1	TRBJ2-7	CATSVQTYEQYF	TGTGCCACCAGTGTCCAGACCTACGAGCAGTACTTC
TRBD1	once	TRBV7-9	TRBJ2-7	CASTSRTGTYEQYF	TGTGCCAGCACCTCCCGGACAGGGACCTACGAGCAGTACTTC
.	.	TRBV4-3	TRBJ2-2	CASSPKRGYTGELFF	TGCGCCAGCAGCCCTAAGAGGGGTTACACCGGGGAGCTGTTTTTT
.	.	TRBV29-1	TRBJ2-1	CSVVGQWVNEQFF	TGCAGCGTTGTTGGACAGTGGGTCAATGAGCAGTTCTTC
.	few	TRBV30	TRBJ1-6	CAWREPGNSPLHF	TGTGCCTGGAGGGAGCCAGGAAATTCACCCCTCCACTTT
.	few	TRBV7-6	TRBJ1-3	CASSPLATLGRNTIYF	TGTGCCAGCAGCCCCCTAGCAACGCTTGGAAGAAACACCATATATTTT
TRBD2	.	TRBV11-2	TRBJ2-2	CASSLTSGGVTRGELFF	TGTGCCAGCAGCTTGACTAGCGGGGGGGTTACACGCGGGGAGCTGTTTTTT
TRBD2	.	TRBV6-1	TRBJ2-1	CASIPYTGTSGNEQFF	TGTGCCAGCATCCCTTATACCGGGACTAGCGGGAATGAGCAGTTCTTC
.	.	TRBV20-1	TRBJ2-5	CSARGDRKETQYF	TGCAGTGCTAGAGGAGACAGAAAAGAGACCCAGTACTTC
TRBD2	.	TRBV7-9	TRBJ2-5	CASSLPRLAGGQETQYF	TGTGCCAGCAGCTTACCCCGACTAGCGGGGGGTCAAGAGACCCAGTACTTC
.	few	TRBV6-1	TRBJ2-7	CASSLQGGGPYEQYF	TGTGCCAGCAGTCTCCAGGGGGGTGGGCCCTACGAGCAGTACTTC
.	.	TRBV29-1	TRBJ2-4	CSVITTGGGNIQYF	TGCAGCGTTATCACAACAGGGGGGGGGAACATTCAGTACTTC